The 30 T cell receptor beta chains reported below all come from one sample, sequenced in a study of blood T cell repertoires in COVID-19. The data were produced by immunoSEQ multiplex PCR, yet TCRdb's version contains in-frame clones alone and is incomplete. The table includes over 120,000 clones, about 89% detected once. Specimen: PBMCs or T cells enriched from blood (not recorded which). These receptors were taken from a man aged 55-75 years who had recovered from COVID-19.

The chain links TRBV6-5 to TRBJ2-2; TRBD2 matches 7 bases. Germline CDR1 MNHEY, CDR2 SVGAGI. The trim removed 2 bases at V and 7 bases at J, leaving 7 bases unmatched. The CDR3 has 15 amino acids. CDR3 sequence (DNA): TGTGCCAGCAGTTACGTCCAGGGAGGGAGCGGGGAGCTGTTTTTT. Translating it yields CASSYVQGGSGELFF.

This chain connects TRBV6-6 to TRBJ2-7; 11 nucleotides align to TRBD2. CDR3 length: 14 amino acids. The germline gives CDR1 MNHNY, CDR2 SVGAGI (reference sequence). After removal of 5 bases from V and 2 bases from J, the junction contained 2 bases not matched to a gene. CDR3 bases: TGTGCCAGCAGTACTAGCGGGAGTACCTACGAGCAGTACTTC. Translated, it gives CASSTSGSTYEQYF.

This chain uses TRBV5-1 with TRBJ1-1; no firm D call. This CDR3 has 14 amino acids. CDR1 is SGHRS, CDR2 YFSETQ, per germline. Trimming removed 4 bases at V and 1 base at J, with 11 bases between. The CDR3, as DNA: TGCGCCAGCAGCCTAAATACAGCGAACACTGAAGCTTTCTTT. Translating gives CASSLNTANTEAFF.

This chain uses TRBV2 with TRBJ1-1, with no clear D. The germline V gene encodes CDR1 SNHLY and CDR2 FYNNEI. CDR3 length equals 14 residues. The V end was cut by 1 base, the J end by 5 bases, with 11 bases between. DNA for the CDR3: TGTGCCAGCAGTGAAGATGGCGGGTGGACTGAAGCTTTCTTT. This encodes CASSEDGGWTEAFF.

This chain connects TRBV5-1 to TRBJ2-5; TRBD2 agrees at 9 bases. V trimming: 0 bases; J trimming: 3 bases; junction bases outside the gene matches: 12. Per the germline V gene, CDR1 is SGHRS and CDR2 is YFSETQ. The CDR3 loop spans 18 amino acids. The CDR3 reads CASSLGKGHSGGKETQYF. DNA of the CDR3: TGCGCCAGCAGCTTGGGAAAGGGCCATAGCGGGGGAAAAGAGACCCAGTACTTC.

This clone showed up just once. J is TRBJ1-1 and V is TRBV28; D possibly corresponds to TRBD1 (5 bases). The CDR3 runs to 15 residues. Germline CDR1 is MDHEN and CDR2 is SYDVKM. The V and J ends lost 6 bases and 4 bases respectively, with 18 bases between them. DNA for the CDR3: TGTGCCAGCAGGCAGAATCAGGGTTTGGGCACTGAAGCTTTCTTT. This encodes CASRQNQGLGTEAFF.

V usage is TRBV2 and J usage is TRBJ2-5; a possible D gene is TRBD2 (5 bases). Trimming stripped 1 base from V and 5 bases from J, with 8 bases between. The CDR3 extends over 13 amino acids. Germline V lookup: CDR1 SNHLY, CDR2 FYNNEI. The CDR3 reads CASSEGTGETQYF. In nucleotides, the CDR3 is TGTGCCAGCAGTGAAGGGACGGGGGAGACCCAGTACTTC. Full variable domain (rest looked up from reference TRBV2 and TRBJ2-5): EPEVTQTPSHQVTQMGQEVILRCVPISNHLYFYWYRQILGQKVEFLVSFYNNEISEKSEIFDDQFSVERPDGSNFTLKIRSTKLEDSAMYFCASSEGTGETQYFGPGTRLLVL.

The rearrangement links TRBV10-3 to TRBJ2-3; 9 bases are shared with TRBD1. CDR3 length equals 15 residues. Per germline, CDR1 ENHRY and CDR2 SYGVKD. The junction had 6 bases not matched to a gene; V was cut back by 3 bases and J by 5 bases. As DNA, the CDR3 is TGTGCCATCAGTGATTGGGACAGGGTTGAAGATACGCAGTATTTT. This codes for CAISDWDRVEDTQYF.

The CDR3 DNA reads as TGTGCCAGCAACGGACAGGGGGACTCTGGGGCCAACGTCCTGACTTTC. Translation: CASNGQGDSGANVLTF. The V gene is TRBV28, the J gene TRBJ2-6, with 10 positions matching TRBD1. CDR1 MDHEN and CDR2 SYDVKM come from the germline V gene. There are 16 residues in the CDR3. V trimming: 7 bases; J trimming: 0 bases; junction bases outside the gene matches: 3.

The chain joins TRBV5-1 to TRBJ1-4, with 7 bases aligning to TRBD1. The CDR3 covers 15 residues. After removal of 3 bases from V and 8 bases from J, the junction contained 10 bases not matched to a gene. Per the germline V gene, CDR1 is SGHRS and CDR2 is YFSETQ. CDR3 protein: CASSWNRGAEEKLFF. The CDR3 bases are TGCGCCAGCAGCTGGAACAGGGGAGCGGAGGAAAAACTGTTTTTT.

The chain has TRBV13 and TRBJ2-3, with TRBD2 matching 12 bases. The CDR3 has 16 amino acids. Germline V gene sequence: CDR1 PRHDT, CDR2 FYEKMQ (reference sequence). With 5 bases clipped from V and 1 base from J, the junction kept 4 bases outside the gene matches. CDR3: CASSPRLAGGTDTQYF. CDR3 bases: TGTGCCAGCAGCCCTCGACTAGCGGGGGGCACAGATACGCAGTATTTT.

This clone showed up just a few times. The chain links TRBV28 to TRBJ2-7, with D tentatively TRBD1 (5 bases). The V end lost 8 bases, the J end lost 3 bases, and 11 bases lay between the germline ends. Germline V gene data show CDR1 as MDHEN and CDR2 as SYDVKM. This CDR3 region has 12 residues. This CDR3 is CASQGSFYEQYF. The CDR3 DNA sequence: TGTGCCAGCCAGGGAAGTTTCTACGAGCAGTACTTC.

The rearrangement uses TRBV27 and TRBJ1-5; 8 nucleotides match TRBD1. The CDR3 extends over 15 amino acids. Germline loops: CDR1 MNHEY, CDR2 SMNVEV (reference sequence). Germline trimming cut 4 bases from V and 7 bases from J; bases unmatched to any gene: 9. The DNA of the CDR3 is TGTGCCAGCAGTTCCATTCAGGGGGCTGTACAGCCCCAGCATTTT. Protein sequence: CASSSIQGAVQPQHF.

The rearrangement uses TRBV19 and TRBJ1-5, with 9 nucleotides matching TRBD1. The CDR3 sequence is 14 residues long. Germline CDR1 is LNHDA and CDR2 is SQIVND (reference sequence). Trimming at V came to 3 bases and at J to 7 bases, leaving 4 bases not matched to a gene. CDR3 in amino acids: CASSILQGAQPQHF. CDR3 bases: TGTGCCAGTAGTATCTTACAGGGGGCCCAGCCCCAGCATTTT.

V usage is TRBV6-2 or TRBV6-3 and J usage is TRBJ2-2; 11 bases are shared with TRBD2. V was clipped by 2 bases and J by 8 bases; unmatched bases: 10. In germline, CDR1 is MNHEY, CDR2 SVGEGT. There are 17 residues in the CDR3. The DNA of the CDR3 is TGTGCCAGCAGTTACCGGGCTAGCGGGAGGATCTTTGGGGAGCTGTTTTTT. As protein: CASSYRASGRIFGELFF.

A single count supports this clone. J is TRBJ1-1 and V is TRBV5-4; the match to TRBD1 covers 9 bases. The junction had 12 bases not matched to a gene; V was cut back by 4 bases and J by 8 bases. Germline CDR1 and CDR2: SGHNT and YYREEE (reference sequence). There are 15 residues in the CDR3. The CDR3 region is CASSPKTAGTGEAFF. DNA of the CDR3: TGTGCCAGCAGCCCGAAAACCGCGGGGACAGGGGAAGCTTTCTTT.

V and J are TRBV2 and TRBJ1-2, with D perhaps TRBD1 (6 bases). The CDR3 loop spans 14 amino acids. CDR1 SNHLY and CDR2 FYNNEI come from the germline V gene. Trimming removed 2 bases from V and 0 bases from J, with 7 bases in between. The CDR3 region has the DNA TGTGCCAGCAGTGAAAGGGGGACTAACTATGGCTACACCTTC. This encodes CASSERGTNYGYTF.

V gene TRBV28 combines with J gene TRBJ1-1; TRBD1 might be the D (5 bases). From germline, CDR1 is MDHEN and CDR2 SYDVKM. Between the trimmed V and J ends, which lost 6 bases and 0 bases, there was a span of 11 bases. CDR3 length: 14 amino acids. The CDR3: CASRKTEMNTEAFF. In DNA form, the CDR3 reads TGTGCCAGCAGGAAGACAGAAATGAACACTGAAGCTTTCTTT.

The V and J genes are TRBV18 and TRBJ2-2; 9 nucleotides align to TRBD2. Per the germline V gene, CDR1 is KGHSH and CDR2 is LQKENI. V gave up 1 base and J gave up 0 bases; unmatched junction bases: 3. The CDR3 loop spans 17 amino acids. In nucleotides, the CDR3 is TGTGCCAGCTCACCACGGGCTAGCGGGGCGAACACCGGGGAGCTGTTTTTT. Translated: CASSPRASGANTGELFF.

This rearrangement joins TRBV5-4 to TRBJ2-5; D is perhaps TRBD2 (5 bases). The CDR3 consists of 14 residues. The V gene lost 3 bases and the J gene lost 1 base, with 10 bases spanning the gap. Germline V gene lookup returns CDR1 SGHNT and CDR2 YYREEE (reference sequence). The CDR3 sequence: CASSYGLIQETQYF. The CDR3 region has the DNA TGTGCCAGCAGCTACGGACTGATCCAAGAGACCCAGTACTTC.

The chain has TRBV29-1 and TRBJ2-1; 7 bases align to TRBD2. J was trimmed by 13 bases and V by 6 bases; bases with no gene match: 12. The CDR3 extends over 12 amino acids. CDR1 is SQVTM and CDR2 is ANQGSEA in the germline V gene. CDR3 in amino acids: CSVGDGTIVQFF. CDR3 coding DNA: TGCAGCGTGGGCGACGGGACTATTGTACAGTTCTTC.

This clone was counted a single time. V and J are TRBV7-2 and TRBJ2-5, with a possible D match to TRBD2 (6 bases). This CDR3 spans 13 amino acids. V was trimmed by 8 bases and J by 13 bases, leaving 23 bases between them. Germline CDR1 reads SGHTA; CDR2 reads FQGNSA. CDR3 sequence reads: CASGSPGLGGPYF. Here the CDR3 DNA reads TGTGCCAGCGGATCTCCGGGACTCGGTGGCCCGTACTTC.

The chain uses TRBV6-5 and TRBJ2-7; D call uncertain. CDR1 and CDR2 from the germline V gene are MNHEY and SVGAGI. The CDR3 has 12 amino acids. Trimming cost V 6 bases and J 4 bases, with 10 bases left between them. In nucleotides, the CDR3 is TGTGCCAGCAGGCGGAGCGAGTACGAGCAGTACTTC. Its translation: CASRRSEYEQYF.

V usage is TRBV7-8 and J usage is TRBJ1-5, with D hard to call. Germline CDR1 reads SGHVS; CDR2 reads FQNEAQ. The CDR3 extends over 15 amino acids. Trimming removed 0 bases at V and 7 bases at J, with 13 bases between. CDR3 nucleotide sequence: TGTGCCAGCAGCTTAGCGGGGAGTCAACGGCAGCCCCAGCATTTT. Its protein product is CASSLAGSQRQPQHF. Filled out from reference TRBV7-8 and TRBJ1-5, the complete variable domain reads GAGVSQSPRYKVAKRGQDVALRCDPISGHVSLFWYQQALGQGPEFLTYFQNEAQLDKSGLPSDRFFAERPEGSVSTLKIQRTQQEDSAVYLCASSLAGSQRQPQHFGDGTRLSIL.

This chain links TRBV6-5 with TRBJ1-2, with 7 bases fitting TRBD1. This CDR3 spans 14 amino acids. Germline CDR1 reads MNHEY; CDR2 reads SVGAGI. J lost 5 bases, V lost 3 bases, and 6 bases had no gene match. CDR3 residues: CASSYTGAEYGYTF. The DNA of the CDR3 is TGTGCCAGCAGTTATACAGGGGCGGAGTATGGCTACACCTTC.

This chain joins TRBV11-2 and TRBJ1-1; maybe TRBD1 (5 bases). Per germline, CDR1 SGHAT and CDR2 FQNNGV. Trimming stripped 6 bases from V and 3 bases from J, with 14 bases between. This CDR3 spans 14 amino acids. The CDR3 nucleotides read TGTGCCAGCAGTTCCAGACCGGGGGACACTGAAGCTTTCTTT. Its protein is CASSSRPGDTEAFF.

This clone was detected once. The chain is built from TRBV10-2 and TRBJ2-5; 10 nucleotides agree with TRBD2. J lost 2 bases, V lost 4 bases, and 4 bases had no gene match. The CDR3 extends over 15 amino acids. Germline CDR1 reads WSHSY; CDR2 reads SAAADI. The CDR3 spells CASSASGGRQETQYF. CDR3 DNA: TGCGCCAGCAGTGCTAGCGGGGGAAGACAAGAGACCCAGTACTTC.

The sample holds a few counts of this clone. This chain joins TRBV11-2 and TRBJ1-5; D remains ambiguous. Trimming took 2 bases from V and 0 from J, leaving 8 bases between them. This CDR3 has 15 amino acids. Germline values: CDR1 SGHAT, CDR2 FQNNGV. The CDR3 DNA sequence: TGTGCCAGCAGCTTATCCGGAGATAGCAATCAGCCCCAGCATTTT. Amino acid sequence: CASSLSGDSNQPQHF. Drawing the rest from reference TRBV11-2 and TRBJ1-5, the complete variable domain is EAGVAQSPRYKIIEKRQSVAFWCNPISGHATLYWYQQILGQGPKLLIQFQNNGVVDDSQLPKDRFSAERLKGVDSTLKIQPAKLEDSAVYLCASSLSGDSNQPQHFGDGTRLSIL.

The chain is built from TRBV18 and TRBJ2-3, with D unclear. This CDR3 has 14 amino acids. Trimming stripped 0 bases from V and 7 bases from J, with 11 bases between. Germline CDR1 KGHSH, CDR2 LQKENI. The CDR3 is CASSPPPGLHTQYF. The CDR3 nucleotides read TGTGCCAGCTCACCACCGCCAGGCCTTCATACGCAGTATTTT.

The chain couples TRBV12-3 or TRBV12-4 to TRBJ1-1, with D perhaps matching TRBD1 (6 bases). Deletions cut 6 bases from V and 3 bases from J, with 11 bases between. The CDR3 spans 13 residues. The CDR3 loop is CASSRHRDTEAFF. CDR3 in DNA: TGTGCCAGCAGCCGACACAGGGACACTGAAGCTTTCTTT.